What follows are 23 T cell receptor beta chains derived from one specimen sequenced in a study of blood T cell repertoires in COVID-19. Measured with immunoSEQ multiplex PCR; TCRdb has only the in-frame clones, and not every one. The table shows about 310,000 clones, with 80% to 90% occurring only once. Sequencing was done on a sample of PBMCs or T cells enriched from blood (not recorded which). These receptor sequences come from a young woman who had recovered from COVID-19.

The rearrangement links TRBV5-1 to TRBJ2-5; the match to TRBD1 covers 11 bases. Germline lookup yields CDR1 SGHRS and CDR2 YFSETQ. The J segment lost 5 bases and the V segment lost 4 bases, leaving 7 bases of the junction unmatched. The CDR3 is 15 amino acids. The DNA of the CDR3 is TGCGCCAGCAGCAAAGGGACAGGGGGAGAGGAGACCCAGTACTTC. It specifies CASSKGTGGEETQYF.

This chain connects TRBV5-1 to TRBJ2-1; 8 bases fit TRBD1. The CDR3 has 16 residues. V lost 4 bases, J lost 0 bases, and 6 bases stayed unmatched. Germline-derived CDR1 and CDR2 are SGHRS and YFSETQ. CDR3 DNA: TGCGCCAGCAGCCTGGCGGGACAGGTCTCCTACAATGAGCAGTTCTTC. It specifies CASSLAGQVSYNEQFF.

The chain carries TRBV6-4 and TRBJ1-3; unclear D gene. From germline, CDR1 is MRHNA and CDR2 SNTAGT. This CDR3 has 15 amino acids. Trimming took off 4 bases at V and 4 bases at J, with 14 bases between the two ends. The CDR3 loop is CASSGRRGSGNTIYF. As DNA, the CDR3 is TGTGCCAGCAGTGGGAGACGGGGTTCGGGAAACACCATATATTTT.

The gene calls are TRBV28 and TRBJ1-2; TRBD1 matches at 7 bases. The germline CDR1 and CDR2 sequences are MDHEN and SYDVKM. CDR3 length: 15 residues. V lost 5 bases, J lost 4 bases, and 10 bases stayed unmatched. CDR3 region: CASSPRRDSGYGYTF. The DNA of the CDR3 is TGTGCCAGCAGTCCCAGGAGGGACAGCGGCTATGGCTACACCTTC.

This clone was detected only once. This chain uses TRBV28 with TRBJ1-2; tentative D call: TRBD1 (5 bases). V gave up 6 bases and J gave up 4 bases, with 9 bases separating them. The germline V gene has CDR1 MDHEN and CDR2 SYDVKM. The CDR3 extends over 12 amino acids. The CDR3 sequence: CASSDRAYGYTF. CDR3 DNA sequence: TGTGCCAGCAGCGACAGAGCCTATGGCTACACCTTC.

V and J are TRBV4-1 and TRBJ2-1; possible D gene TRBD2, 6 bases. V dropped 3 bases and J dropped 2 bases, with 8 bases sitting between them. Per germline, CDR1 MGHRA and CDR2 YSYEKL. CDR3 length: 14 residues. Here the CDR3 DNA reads TGCGCCAGCAGCCAGCGGGGTACCTACAATGAGCAGTTCTTC. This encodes CASSQRGTYNEQFF.

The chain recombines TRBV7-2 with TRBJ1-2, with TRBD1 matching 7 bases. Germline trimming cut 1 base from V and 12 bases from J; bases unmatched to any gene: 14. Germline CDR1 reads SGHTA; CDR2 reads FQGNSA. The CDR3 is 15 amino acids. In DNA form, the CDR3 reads TGTGCCAGCAGCTTAGTCCCGGGACAGCTACCGGGGGACACCTTC. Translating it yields CASSLVPGQLPGDTF.

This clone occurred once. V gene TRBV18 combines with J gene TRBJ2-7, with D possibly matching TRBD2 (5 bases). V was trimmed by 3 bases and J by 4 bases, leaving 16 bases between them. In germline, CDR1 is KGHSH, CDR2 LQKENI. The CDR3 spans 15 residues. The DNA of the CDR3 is TGTGCCAGCTCACCCCTCTCCGGGATCCGATACGAGCAGTACTTC. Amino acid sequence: CASSPLSGIRYEQYF.

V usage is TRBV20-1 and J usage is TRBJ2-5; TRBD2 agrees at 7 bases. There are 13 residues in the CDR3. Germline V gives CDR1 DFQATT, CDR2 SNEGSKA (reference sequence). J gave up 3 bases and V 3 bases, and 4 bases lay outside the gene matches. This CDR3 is CSASSGGKETQYF. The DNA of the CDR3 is TGCAGTGCTAGTTCGGGGGGAAAAGAGACCCAGTACTTC.

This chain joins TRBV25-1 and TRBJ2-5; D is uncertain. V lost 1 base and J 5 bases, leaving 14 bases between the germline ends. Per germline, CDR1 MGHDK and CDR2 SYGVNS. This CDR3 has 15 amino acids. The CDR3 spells CASSEFSPGDETQYF. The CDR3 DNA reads TGTGCCAGCAGTGAATTCTCACCTGGAGACGAGACCCAGTACTTC.

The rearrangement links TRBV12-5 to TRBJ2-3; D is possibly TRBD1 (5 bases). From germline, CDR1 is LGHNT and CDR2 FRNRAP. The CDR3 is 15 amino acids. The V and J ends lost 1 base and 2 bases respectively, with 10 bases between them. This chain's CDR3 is CASGLGTGVTDTQYF. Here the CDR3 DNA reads TGTGCTAGTGGTTTGGGTACAGGCGTCACAGATACGCAGTATTTT.

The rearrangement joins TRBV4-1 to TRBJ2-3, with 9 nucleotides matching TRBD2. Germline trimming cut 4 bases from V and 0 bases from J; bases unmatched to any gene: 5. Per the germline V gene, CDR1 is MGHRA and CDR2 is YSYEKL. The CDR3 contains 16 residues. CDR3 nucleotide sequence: TGCGCCAGCAGCCCTAGACTAGCGGAGAGCACAGATACGCAGTATTTT. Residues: CASSPRLAESTDTQYF.

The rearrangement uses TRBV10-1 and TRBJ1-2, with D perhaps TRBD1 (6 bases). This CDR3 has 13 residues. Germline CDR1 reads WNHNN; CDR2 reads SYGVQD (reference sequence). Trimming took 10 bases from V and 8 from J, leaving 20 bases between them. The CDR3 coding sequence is TGCGCCACCTCCAGGGGAGGGGTTCGGGGCTACACCTTC. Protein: CATSRGGVRGYTF.

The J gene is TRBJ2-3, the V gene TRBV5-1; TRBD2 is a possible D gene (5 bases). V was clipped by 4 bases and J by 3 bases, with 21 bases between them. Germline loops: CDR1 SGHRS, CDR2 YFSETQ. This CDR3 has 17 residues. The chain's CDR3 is CASSLPLRDGGTDTQYF. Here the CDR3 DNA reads TGCGCCAGCAGCCTCCCTTTACGTGACGGAGGAACAGATACGCAGTATTTT.

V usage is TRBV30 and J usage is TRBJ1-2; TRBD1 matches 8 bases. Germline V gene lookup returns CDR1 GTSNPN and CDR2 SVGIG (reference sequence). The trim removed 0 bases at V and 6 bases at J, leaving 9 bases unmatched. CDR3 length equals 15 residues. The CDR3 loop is CAWSVLPGGSDGYTF. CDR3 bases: TGTGCCTGGAGTGTACTCCCAGGGGGCTCAGATGGCTACACCTTC.

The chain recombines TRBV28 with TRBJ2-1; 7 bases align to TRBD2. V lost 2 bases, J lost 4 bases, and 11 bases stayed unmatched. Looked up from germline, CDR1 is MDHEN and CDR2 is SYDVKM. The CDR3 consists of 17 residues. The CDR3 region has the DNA TGTGCCAGCAGTTTAGTAAAGTATAATAGCGGGTACAATGAGCAGTTCTTC. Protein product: CASSLVKYNSGYNEQFF.

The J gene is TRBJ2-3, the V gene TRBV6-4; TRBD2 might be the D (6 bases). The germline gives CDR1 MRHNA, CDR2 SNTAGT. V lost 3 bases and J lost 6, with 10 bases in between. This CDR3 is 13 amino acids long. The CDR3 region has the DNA TGTGCCAGCAGTGATGAGGCGGGGGATACGCAGTATTTT. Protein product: CASSDEAGDTQYF.

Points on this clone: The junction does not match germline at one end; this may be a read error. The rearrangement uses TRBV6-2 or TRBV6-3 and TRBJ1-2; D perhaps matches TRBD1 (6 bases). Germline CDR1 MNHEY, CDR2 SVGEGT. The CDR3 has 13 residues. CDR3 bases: TGTGCCAGCAGTTACGCCGCAGGAGCGAAGGGGGCCTTC. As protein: CASSYAAGAKGAF.

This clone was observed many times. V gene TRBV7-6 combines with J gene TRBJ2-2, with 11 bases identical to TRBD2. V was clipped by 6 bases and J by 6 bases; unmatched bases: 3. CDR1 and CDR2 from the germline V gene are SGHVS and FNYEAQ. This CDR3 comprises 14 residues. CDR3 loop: CASRILAGAGELFF. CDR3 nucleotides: TGTGCCAGCAGGATACTAGCGGGAGCCGGGGAGCTGTTTTTT.

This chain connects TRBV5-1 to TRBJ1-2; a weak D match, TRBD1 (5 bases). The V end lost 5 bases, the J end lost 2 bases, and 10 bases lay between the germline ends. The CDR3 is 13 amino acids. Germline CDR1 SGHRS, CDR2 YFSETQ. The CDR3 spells CASSTEGNYGYTF. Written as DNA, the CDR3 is TGCGCCAGCAGTACGGAGGGGAACTATGGCTACACCTTC.

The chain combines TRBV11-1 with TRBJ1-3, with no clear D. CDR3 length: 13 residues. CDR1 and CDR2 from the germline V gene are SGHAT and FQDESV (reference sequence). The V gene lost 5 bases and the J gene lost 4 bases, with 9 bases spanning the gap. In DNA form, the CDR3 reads TGTGCCAGCAGCCCACACATCGGAAACACCATATATTTT. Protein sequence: CASSPHIGNTIYF.

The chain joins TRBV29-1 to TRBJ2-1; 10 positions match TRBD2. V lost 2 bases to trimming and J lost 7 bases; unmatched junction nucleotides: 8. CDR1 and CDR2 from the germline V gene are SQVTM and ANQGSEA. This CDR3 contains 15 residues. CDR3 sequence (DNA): TGCAGCGTTGAATATGGACTAGCGGCCCAGAATGAGCAGTTCTTC. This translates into CSVEYGLAAQNEQFF.

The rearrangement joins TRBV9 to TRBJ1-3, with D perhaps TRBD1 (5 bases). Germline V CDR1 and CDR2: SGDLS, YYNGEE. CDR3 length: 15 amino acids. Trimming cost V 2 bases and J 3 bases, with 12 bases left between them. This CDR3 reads CASSVTGDFGNTIYF. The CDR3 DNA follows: TGTGCCAGCAGCGTGACGGGGGACTTTGGAAACACCATATATTTT.